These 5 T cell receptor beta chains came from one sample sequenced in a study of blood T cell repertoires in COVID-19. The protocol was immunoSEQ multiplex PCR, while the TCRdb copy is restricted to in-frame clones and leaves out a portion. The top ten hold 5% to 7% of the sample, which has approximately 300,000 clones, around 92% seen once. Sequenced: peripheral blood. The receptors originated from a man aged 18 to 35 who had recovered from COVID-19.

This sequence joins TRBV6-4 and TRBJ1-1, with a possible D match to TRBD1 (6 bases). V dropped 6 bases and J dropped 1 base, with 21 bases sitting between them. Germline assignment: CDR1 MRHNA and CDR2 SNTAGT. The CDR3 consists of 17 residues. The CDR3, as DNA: TGTGCCAGCAGCTTCCGGGACACAAGGATCTGGAACACTGAAGCTTTCTTT. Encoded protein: CASSFRDTRIWNTEAFF.

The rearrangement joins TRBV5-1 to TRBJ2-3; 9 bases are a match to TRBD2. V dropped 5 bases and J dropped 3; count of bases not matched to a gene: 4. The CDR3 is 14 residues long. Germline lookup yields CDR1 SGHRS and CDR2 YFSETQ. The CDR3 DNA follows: TGCGCCAGCAGGGGGCTAGCGGGGACAGATACGCAGTATTTT. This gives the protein CASRGLAGTDTQYF.

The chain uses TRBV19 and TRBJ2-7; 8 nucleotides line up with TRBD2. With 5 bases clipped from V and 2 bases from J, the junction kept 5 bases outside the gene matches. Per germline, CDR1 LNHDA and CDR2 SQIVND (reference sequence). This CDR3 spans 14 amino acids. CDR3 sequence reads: CASSPSGGPYEQYF. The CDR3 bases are TGTGCCAGTAGTCCGAGCGGGGGCCCCTACGAGCAGTACTTC. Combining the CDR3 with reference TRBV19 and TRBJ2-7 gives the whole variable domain DGGITQSPKYLFRKEGQNVTLSCEQNLNHDAMYWYRQDPGQGLRLIYYSQIVNDFQKGDIAEGYSVSREKKESFPLTVTSAQKNPTAFYLCASSPSGGPYEQYFGPGTRLTVT.

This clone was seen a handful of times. The CDR3 is CASSPAADDERGKTDTQYF. The CDR3 DNA reads TGTGCCAGCTCACCCGCCGCCGACGACGAAAGGGGGAAAACAGATACGCAGTATTTT. This chain joins TRBV18 and TRBJ2-3; a weak D match, TRBD1 (6 bases). V lost 3 bases to trimming and J lost 3 bases, with 25 bases between them. Germline values: CDR1 KGHSH, CDR2 LQKENI. This CDR3 is built from 19 residues.

CDR3 protein: CATSDPGTPGETQYF. The CDR3 DNA sequence: TGTGCCACCAGTGATCCCGGGACACCCGGAGAGACCCAGTACTTC. The J gene is TRBJ2-5, the V gene TRBV24-1; weak D call: TRBD1 (6 bases). This CDR3 spans 15 amino acids. The V end was cut by 3 bases, the J end by 4 bases, with 14 bases between. Germline lookup yields CDR1 KGHDR and CDR2 SFDVKD.